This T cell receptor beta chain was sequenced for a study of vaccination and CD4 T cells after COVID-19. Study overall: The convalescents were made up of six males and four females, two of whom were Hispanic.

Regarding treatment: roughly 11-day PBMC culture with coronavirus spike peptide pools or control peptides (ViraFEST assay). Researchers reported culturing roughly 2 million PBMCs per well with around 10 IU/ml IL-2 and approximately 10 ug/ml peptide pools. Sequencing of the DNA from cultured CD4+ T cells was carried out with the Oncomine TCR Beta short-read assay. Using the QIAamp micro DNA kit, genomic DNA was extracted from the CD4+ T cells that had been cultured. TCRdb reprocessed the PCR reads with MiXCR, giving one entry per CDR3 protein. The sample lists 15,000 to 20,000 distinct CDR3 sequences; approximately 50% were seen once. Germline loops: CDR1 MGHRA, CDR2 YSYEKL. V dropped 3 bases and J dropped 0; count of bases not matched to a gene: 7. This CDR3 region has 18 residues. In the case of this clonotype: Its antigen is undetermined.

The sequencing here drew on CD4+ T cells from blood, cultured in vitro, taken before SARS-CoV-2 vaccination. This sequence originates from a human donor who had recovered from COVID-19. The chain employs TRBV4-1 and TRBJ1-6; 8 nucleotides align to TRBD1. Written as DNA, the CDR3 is TGCGCCAGCAGCCAGGACAGGGCTAGGAGCTCCTATAATTCACCCCTCCACTTT. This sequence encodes CASSQDRARSSYNSPLHF.